The 19 T cell receptor beta chains below were found in one sample sequenced in a study of T-cell reconstitution after alpha-beta-depleted transplantation in children. This sample's TCRbeta library carried unique molecular identifier barcodes. Each CDR3 protein is one row after TCRdb ran MiXCR on the PCR reads. The repertoire includes around 580,000 distinct CDR3 sequences, 25% to 30% of them detected once, and about a third sits in the top ten. The source material was PBMCs, sampled before TCRalphabeta/CD19-depleted stem cell transplant. These receptors came from a boy under three years old with Wiskott-Aldrich syndrome, due to receive a stem cell transplant.

This clonotype was found a few times. This chain links TRBV20-1 with TRBJ1-5; D not resolved. Germline CDR1 is DFQATT and CDR2 is SNEGSKA (reference sequence). The CDR3 totals 13 residues. The V end lost 1 base, the J end lost 8 bases, and 12 bases lay between the germline ends. The CDR3 bases are TGCAGTGCTAGAGCCGAGGGAGTGAAGCCCCAGCATTTT. It codes for CSARAEGVKPQHF.

This chain joins TRBV4-2 and TRBJ1-1; the D gene is possibly TRBD1 (5 bases). V lost 1 base and J lost 0, with 12 bases in between. The CDR3 contains 16 residues. Germline V gene lookup returns CDR1 LGHNA and CDR2 YNFKEQ. CDR3 in amino acids: CASSQGGSSMNTEAFF. CDR3 bases: TGTGCCAGCAGCCAAGGGGGGTCCTCAATGAACACTGAAGCTTTCTTT.

This chain connects TRBV6-1 to TRBJ2-4; 12 bases align to TRBD2. The germline gives CDR1 MNHNS, CDR2 SASEGT. The V and J ends lost 4 bases and 12 bases, in that order; junction bases with no gene match: 16. The CDR3 spans 17 residues. The CDR3: CASSVTGKASGRADQYF. As DNA, the CDR3 is TGTGCCAGCAGTGTGACAGGGAAGGCTAGCGGGAGGGCCGATCAGTACTTC.

This clonotype has a handful of counts. The rearrangement links TRBV29-1 to TRBJ1-1, with D maybe TRBD1 (5 bases). Germline assignment: CDR1 SQVTM and CDR2 ANQGSEA. The CDR3 is 14 amino acids. V lost 1 base and J lost 3, with 12 bases in between. CDR3 amino acids: CSVEVKGPYTEAFF. The CDR3 DNA is TGCAGCGTTGAAGTTAAGGGGCCCTACACTGAAGCTTTCTTT. Combining the CDR3 with reference TRBV29-1 and TRBJ1-1 gives the whole variable domain SAVISQKPSRDICQRGTSLTIQCQVDSQVTMMFWYRQQPGQSLTLIATANQGSEATYESGFVIDKFPISRPNLTFSTLTVSNMSPEDSSIYLCSVEVKGPYTEAFFGQGTRLTVV.

There are a few counts of this clonotype. This sequence joins TRBV9 and TRBJ2-5; possible D gene TRBD2, 6 bases. This CDR3 spans 15 amino acids. V was clipped by 0 bases and J by 2 bases, with 11 bases between them. Germline loops: CDR1 SGDLS, CDR2 YYNGEE. The CDR3 DNA sequence: TGTGCCAGCAGCGTAGACCCCCGGGGGCAAGAGACCCAGTACTTC. Protein: CASSVDPRGQETQYF.

This chain links TRBV19 with TRBJ2-3; the match to TRBD1 covers 7 bases. The trim removed 4 bases at V and 1 base at J, leaving 8 bases unmatched. The CDR3 is 16 amino acids. Germline CDR1 reads LNHDA; CDR2 reads SQIVND (reference sequence). This chain's CDR3 is CASSTQLGTGTDTQYF. The CDR3, as DNA: TGTGCCAGTAGTACCCAACTGGGGACAGGCACAGATACGCAGTATTTT.

This clonotype was detected once. The chain has TRBV15 and TRBJ1-1, with 7 bases fitting TRBD1. This CDR3 is built from 16 residues. V lost 2 bases to trimming and J lost 4 bases; unmatched junction nucleotides: 10. Per the germline V gene, CDR1 is LNHNV and CDR2 is YYDKDF (reference sequence). The CDR3 is CATSRTYLGQATEAFF. The CDR3 DNA reads as TGTGCCACCAGCAGAACGTACTTAGGACAGGCCACTGAAGCTTTCTTT.

The chain recombines TRBV9 with TRBJ2-1; possibly TRBD2 for D (6 bases). CDR3 size: 13 residues. Per germline, CDR1 SGDLS and CDR2 YYNGEE. Trimming cost V 2 bases and J 6 bases, with 9 bases left between them. The DNA of the CDR3 is TGTGCCAGCAGCGTCCGGGACTTCAATGAGCAGTTCTTC. Translating it yields CASSVRDFNEQFF.

This clonotype has a count of ten or more. The chain is built from TRBV5-1 and TRBJ2-3; 7 bases align to TRBD2. The junction had 6 bases not matched to a gene; V was cut back by 1 base and J by 4 bases. The CDR3 loop spans 15 amino acids. CDR1 is SGHRS, CDR2 YFSETQ, per germline. This CDR3 is CASSLLAGVPDTQYF. CDR3 nucleotide sequence: TGCGCCAGCAGCTTGTTGGCGGGAGTCCCAGATACGCAGTATTTT.

This chain uses TRBV4-2 with TRBJ2-5; D ambiguous. V shed 0 bases and J shed 4 bases, with 9 bases lying between them. CDR1 LGHNA and CDR2 YNFKEQ come from the germline V gene. This CDR3 is built from 14 residues. CDR3 loop: CASSQDHRVETQYF. In DNA, the CDR3 is TGTGCCAGCAGCCAAGATCACCGGGTAGAGACCCAGTACTTC.

The chain uses TRBV12-3 or TRBV12-4 and TRBJ1-5, with no clear D. The CDR3 has 13 residues. V lost 2 bases and J lost 7, with 9 bases in between. Here the CDR3 DNA reads TGTGCCAGCAGTTTATCATTGGTGCAGCCCCAGCATTTT. This sequence encodes CASSLSLVQPQHF.

This clonotype has only one observation. The rearrangement links TRBV20-1 to TRBJ2-7, with D perhaps TRBD1 (6 bases). The germline V gene encodes CDR1 DFQATT and CDR2 SNEGSKA (reference sequence). V lost 3 bases and J 3 bases, leaving 12 bases between the germline ends. This CDR3 has 13 amino acids. The CDR3 bases are TGCAGTGCTAGGCCGGACAGCGGCTACGAGCAGTACTTC. Translating gives CSARPDSGYEQYF.

This chain joins TRBV12-3 or TRBV12-4 and TRBJ1-5; 8 nucleotides line up with TRBD1. This CDR3 has 15 amino acids. Trimming removed 3 bases from V and 7 bases from J; junction bases left unmatched: 8. The CDR3 bases are TGTGCCAGCAGTTTGGCAGGGGGCGCTTGGCAGCCCCAGCATTTT. This encodes CASSLAGGAWQPQHF.

In this sample, this clonotype turned up a few times. This chain uses TRBV10-3 with TRBJ2-3, with 9 bases fitting TRBD2. The J segment lost 2 bases and the V segment lost 3 bases, leaving 6 bases of the junction unmatched. Germline CDR1 is ENHRY and CDR2 is SYGVKD. The length of the CDR3 is 16 residues. The CDR3 region is CAISDRVAGDTDTQYF. As DNA, the CDR3 is TGTGCCATCAGTGATAGAGTAGCGGGAGACACAGATACGCAGTATTTT.

The J gene is TRBJ1-3, the V gene TRBV25-1; TRBD1 might be the D (6 bases). Germline V gives CDR1 MGHDK, CDR2 SYGVNS. CDR3 length: 16 amino acids. Trimming removed 4 bases from V and 4 bases from J, with 17 bases in between. DNA for the CDR3: TGTGCCAGCAGTGGCCCAGGGGCCACCTTCGGAAACACCATATATTTT. It translates to CASSGPGATFGNTIYF.

This clonotype showed up just a few times. V usage is TRBV11-2 and J usage is TRBJ2-1, with 8 bases matching TRBD1. Per the germline V gene, CDR1 is SGHAT and CDR2 is FQNNGV. The length of the CDR3 is 18 residues. V shed 0 bases and J 3 bases; nucleotides not matched to a gene: 10. The CDR3 protein is CASSLDRLQGAFYNEQFF. DNA for the CDR3: TGTGCCAGCAGCTTAGATCGGCTGCAGGGGGCGTTCTACAATGAGCAGTTCTTC. The full variable domain, its missing parts supplied by reference TRBV11-2 and TRBJ2-1, is EAGVAQSPRYKIIEKRQSVAFWCNPISGHATLYWYQQILGQGPKLLIQFQNNGVVDDSQLPKDRFSAERLKGVDSTLKIQPAKLEDSAVYLCASSLDRLQGAFYNEQFFGPGTRLTVL.

The rearrangement links TRBV29-1 to TRBJ1-1; D not certain. This CDR3 contains 15 residues. Germline CDR1 and CDR2: SQVTM and ANQGSEA. Trimming removed 6 bases from V and 0 bases from J, with 17 bases in between. The CDR3 region is CSVELVVSMNTEAFF. The CDR3 DNA is TGCAGCGTAGAGCTGGTGGTCAGCATGAACACTGAAGCTTTCTTT.

This clonotype was seen a handful of times. The V and J genes are TRBV10-3 and TRBJ2-1; 14 nucleotides agree with TRBD2. V trimming: 4 bases; J trimming: 6 bases; junction bases outside the gene matches: 8. Germline CDR1 is ENHRY and CDR2 is SYGVKD. The CDR3 has 17 amino acids. CDR3 sequence reads: CAISGQGLAGAGNEQFF. The CDR3 DNA follows: TGTGCCATCAGTGGGCAGGGACTAGCGGGAGCAGGCAATGAGCAGTTCTTC.

This clonotype was counted only a few times. The chain carries TRBV2 and TRBJ2-1; weak D call: TRBD2 (6 bases). The CDR3 is 15 residues long. Germline CDR1 SNHLY, CDR2 FYNNEI. The V end was cut by 2 bases, the J end by 2 bases, with 10 bases between. CDR3 bases: TGTGCCAGCAGTGAAAAGGGCGGGACCTACAATGAGCAGTTCTTC. Translated: CASSEKGGTYNEQFF.